The 2 T cell receptor beta chains in this list originate from one sample, sequenced in a study of response to subunit inactivated influenza vaccine. TCRdb called the RT-PCR reads again in MiXCR, with one record for every CDR3 protein. The sample yields about 650,000 distinct CDR3 sequences, approximately 15% seen once. This material consisted of PBMCs from blood, taken around 14 days before vaccination. All receptors come from a man over 45 who received an inactivated influenza vaccine.

This clonotype has only a few counts. The V call is TRBV12-3 or TRBV12-4, the J call TRBJ1-6; D call uncertain. V was cut by 3 bases and J by 7 bases, with 10 bases left in between. This CDR3 contains 14 residues. CDR3 in DNA: TGTGCCAGCAGTTTGGGCATTCCCAATTCACCCCTCCACTTT. As protein: CASSLGIPNSPLHF.

J is TRBJ2-4 and V is TRBV2, with TRBD1 identical over 7 bases. The CDR3 loop spans 19 amino acids. V lost 3 bases to trimming and J lost 2 bases; unmatched junction nucleotides: 16. Germline V gene sequence: CDR1 SNHLY, CDR2 FYNNEI. The DNA of the CDR3 is TGTGCCAGCAGTGAGAGAGGGGGCGAACTCAGTTTTACCAAAAACATTCAGTACTTC. Protein sequence: CASSERGGELSFTKNIQYF.